The clone carrying this TCR beta chain was found once. These data come from a study of blood T cell repertoires in COVID-19. Looking at the study overall: Samples came from the United States, Italy and Spain, spanning acute and convalescent COVID-19. Sample material is recorded as cDNA or gDNA derived from T cells, B-cell-depleted T cells, or PBMCs.

This CDR3 is built from 15 residues. Germline values: CDR1 SGHNT, CDR2 YYREEE (reference sequence). The V and J ends lost 4 bases and 7 bases, in that order; junction bases with no gene match: 9. This table comes from immunoSEQ multiplex PCR, and its TCRdb copy is limited to in-frame clones, with some not included. The sample yields roughly 150,000 clones, 84% seen once. The chain joins TRBV5-4 to TRBJ2-3; TRBD2 matches at 10 bases. The receptor's source is a woman of 80 years or more with COVID-19, enrolled during active disease. Input material: peripheral blood. Here the CDR3 DNA reads TGTGCCAGCAGCCAGAGCGGGAGGGCTTTGAATACGCAGTATTTT. Its translation: CASSQSGRALNTQYF. Complete variable domain (other parts from reference TRBV5-4 and TRBJ2-3): ETGVTQSPTHLIKTRGQQVTLRCSSQSGHNTVSWYQQALGQGPQFIFQYYREEENGRGNFPPRFSGLQFPNYSSELNVNALELDDSALYLCASSQSGRALNTQYFGPGTRLTVL.